One and the same sample provided the 5 T cell receptor beta chains below, sequenced in a study of T cells in Graves' hyperthyroidism and ophthalmopathy. Amplified TCR beta CDR3 regions derived from RNA transcripts. The HTBI primer set drove a first-round RT-PCR of the TCR CDR3. MiXCR, run by TCRdb on the multiplex PCR reads, gives a single entry per CDR3 protein. The sample carries about 580,000 distinct CDR3 sequences, 35% to 55% recorded once. Specimen: peripheral blood or thyroid tissue (not recorded which). The receptors stem from a woman under 30 with Graves' hyperthyroidism.

The chain couples TRBV19 to TRBJ1-2, with a weak D call TRBD1 (5 bases). Trimming cost V 3 bases and J 5 bases, with 13 bases left between them. The CDR3 totals 14 residues. The germline gives CDR1 LNHDA, CDR2 SQIVND (reference sequence). The CDR3 spells CASSMGLAGYGYTF. The CDR3 nucleotides are TGTGCCAGTAGTATGGGACTAGCGGGGTATGGCTACACCTTC.

This clonotype was observed many times. The rearrangement joins TRBV4-2 to TRBJ1-2, with no clear D. Germline CDR1 is LGHNA and CDR2 is YNFKEQ. Trimming removed 0 bases at V and 2 bases at J, with 10 bases between. This CDR3 contains 15 residues. CDR3 in amino acids: CASSQEVIGNYGYTF. Here the CDR3 DNA reads TGTGCCAGCAGCCAAGAGGTAATAGGGAACTATGGCTACACCTTC.

This clonotype has just a few counts. This chain uses TRBV28 with TRBJ1-2, with D hard to call. This CDR3 contains 12 residues. Trimming took off 6 bases at V and 4 bases at J, with 9 bases between the two ends. From germline, CDR1 is MDHEN and CDR2 SYDVKM. The CDR3 loop is CASSWRVYGYTF. As DNA, the CDR3 is TGTGCCAGCAGCTGGCGGGTCTATGGCTACACCTTC.

Only a few counts were recorded for this clonotype. The chain has TRBV3-1 and TRBJ2-7; D might be TRBD1 (5 bases). This CDR3 is 14 amino acids long. Germline V gene data show CDR1 as LGHDT and CDR2 as YNNKEL (reference sequence). Trimming removed 4 bases at V and 3 bases at J, with 13 bases between. This CDR3 is CASSRQGMYYEQYF. The DNA for the CDR3 is TGTGCCAGCAGCCGTCAGGGTATGTACTACGAGCAGTACTTC.

This chain joins TRBV7-6 and TRBJ2-6; unclear D gene. CDR1 SGHVS and CDR2 FNYEAQ come from the germline V gene. The CDR3 has 12 amino acids. Deletions cut 5 bases from V and 8 bases from J, with 7 bases between. For the CDR3, the DNA is TGTGCCAGCAGCCATAGGACCAACGTCCTGACTTTC. Amino acids: CASSHRTNVLTF.